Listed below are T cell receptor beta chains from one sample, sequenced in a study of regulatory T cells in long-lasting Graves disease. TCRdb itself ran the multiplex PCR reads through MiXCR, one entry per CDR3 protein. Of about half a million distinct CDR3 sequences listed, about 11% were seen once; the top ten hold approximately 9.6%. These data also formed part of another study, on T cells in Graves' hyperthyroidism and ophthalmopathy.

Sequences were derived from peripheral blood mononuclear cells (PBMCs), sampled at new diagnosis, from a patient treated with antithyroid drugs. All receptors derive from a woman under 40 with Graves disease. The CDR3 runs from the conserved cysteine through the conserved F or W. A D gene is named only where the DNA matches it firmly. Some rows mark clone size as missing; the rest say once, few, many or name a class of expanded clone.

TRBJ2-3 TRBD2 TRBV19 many CASSPRPAGGWDTQYF TGTGCCAGTAGCCCCCGGCCAGCGGGAGGTTGGGATACGCAGTATTTT
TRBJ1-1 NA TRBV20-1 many CSARADGNTEAFF TGCAGTGCTAGAGCCGACGGGAACACTGAAGCTTTCTTT
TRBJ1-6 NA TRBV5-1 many CASSKTPEGSPLHF TGCGCCAGCAGCAAGACACCAGAGGGTTCACCCCTCCACTTT
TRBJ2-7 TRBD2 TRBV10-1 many CASSDLAGVLPGEQYF TGCGCCAGCAGTGACCTAGCGGGAGTTCTACCTGGCGAGCAGTACTTC
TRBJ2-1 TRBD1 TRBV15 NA CATSSGQGPVDEQFF TGTGCCACCAGCAGCGGACAGGGACCTGTGGATGAGCAGTTCTTC
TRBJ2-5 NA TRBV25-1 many CASGGKEGQETQYF TGTGCCAGCGGGGGAAAGGAAGGTCAAGAGACCCAGTACTTC
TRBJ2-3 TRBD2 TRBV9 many CASSVGRGGEDTQYF TGTGCCAGCAGCGTAGGACGGGGGGGTGAGGATACGCAGTATTTT
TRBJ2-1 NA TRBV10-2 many CASSLERATYNEQFF TGCGCCAGCAGCTTAGAACGGGCCACCTACAATGAGCAGTTCTTC
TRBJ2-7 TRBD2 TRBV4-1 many CASSQDRGGTYEQYF TGCGCCAGCAGCCAAGACCGGGGAGGGACCTACGAGCAGTACTTC
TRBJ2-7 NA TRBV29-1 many CSVFDPSYEQYF TGCAGCGTTTTTGACCCCTCCTACGAGCAGTACTTC
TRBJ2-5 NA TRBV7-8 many CASSLIPGKTEGTQYF TGTGCCAGCAGCCTGATACCCGGGAAGACAGAAGGTACCCAGTACTTC
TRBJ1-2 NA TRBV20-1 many CSARELASANYGYTF TGCAGTGCTAGAGAACTCGCCAGCGCTAACTATGGCTACACCTTC
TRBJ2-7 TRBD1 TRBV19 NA CASSTKTGNTYEQYF TGTGCCAGTAGTACAAAGACAGGGAATACCTACGAGCAGTACTTC
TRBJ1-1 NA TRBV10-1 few CASSELRQRNTEAFF TGCGCCAGCAGTGAGTTGAGACAGCGGAACACTGAAGCTTTCTTT
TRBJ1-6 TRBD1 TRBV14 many CASSHTGEYNSPLHF TGTGCCAGCAGCCACACAGGGGAATATAATTCACCCCTCCACTTT